This T cell receptor (beta chain) was documented in a study of blood T cell repertoires in COVID-19. Seattle cases were enrolled at active infection and followed longitudinally. The repertoire was sequenced with immunoSEQ multiplex PCR; TCRdb's copy has only in-frame clones and lacks some. The sample contains 200,000 to 250,000 clones, around 83% of which appear only once. Trimming cost V 0 bases and J 5 bases, with 20 bases left between them. Looked up from germline, CDR1 is MGHRA and CDR2 is YSYEKL. The CDR3 runs to 17 residues. The sequence was collected from a woman of 80 years or more with COVID-19, enrolled during active disease. The V gene is TRBV4-1, the J gene TRBJ2-7, with D maybe TRBD1 (6 bases). What was sequenced was peripheral blood. The CDR3 here is CASSQDPVGTSAHEQYF. As DNA, the CDR3 is TGCGCCAGCAGCCAAGATCCTGTGGGGACAAGTGCCCACGAGCAGTACTTC.